This entry lists 8 T cell receptor beta chains sequenced from one sample in a study of vaccination and CD4 T cells after COVID-19. Cultured CD4+ T-cell DNA underwent Oncomine TCR Beta short-read sequencing. TCRdb re-called the PCR reads through MiXCR, storing one row per CDR3 protein. This repertoire shows 20,000 to 25,000 distinct CDR3 sequences, 43% found once; its top ten account for 4.9%. The antigens for these receptors are not known. Time point here: late sampling 161 to 241 days after vaccination in three convalescent patients. As for treatment: roughly 10-day PBMC culture with coronavirus spike peptide pools or control peptides (ViraFEST assay). The sequencing here drew on CD4+ T cells from blood, cultured in vitro, taken about 7 months after SARS-CoV-2 vaccination. These receptors were collected from a human donor who had recovered from COVID-19.

This clonotype was seen only a few times. The rearrangement links TRBV7-3 to TRBJ2-1; the D gene is possibly TRBD2 (6 bases). The V end was cut by 5 bases, the J end by 0 bases, with 11 bases between. This CDR3 region has 15 residues. The V gene's germline CDR1 is SGHTA and CDR2 FQGTGA. CDR3 in DNA: TGTGCCAGCAGCGGAGCGGGCGGCTCCTACAATGAGCAGTTCTTC. Protein product: CASSGAGGSYNEQFF. The full variable domain, completed using reference TRBV7-3 and TRBJ2-1, is GAGVSQTPSNKVTEKGKYVELRCDPISGHTALYWYRQSLGQGPEFLIYFQGTGAADDSGLPNDRFFAVRPEGSVSTLKIQRTERGDSAVYLCASSGAGGSYNEQFFGPGTRLTVL.

The chain links TRBV6-5 to TRBJ2-3; D is unclear. There are 14 residues in the CDR3. The germline V and J ends were trimmed by 2 bases and 3 bases, with 9 bases remaining between them. Germline V CDR1 and CDR2: MNHEY, SVGAGI. The CDR3, as DNA: TGTGCCAGCAGTTACACGAAGTATACAGATACGCAGTATTTT. It encodes CASSYTKYTDTQYF.

The chain couples TRBV7-9 to TRBJ2-1; 7 bases align to TRBD2. Looked up from germline, CDR1 is SEHNR and CDR2 is FQNEAQ (reference sequence). The CDR3 sequence is 18 residues long. Trimming at V came to 2 bases and at J to 6 bases, leaving 16 bases not matched to a gene. Here the CDR3 reads CASSLRRVGSGNINEQFF. The CDR3 DNA follows: TGTGCCAGCAGCTTAAGGAGGGTCGGGAGCGGGAATATCAATGAGCAGTTCTTC. Filled out from reference TRBV7-9 and TRBJ2-1, the complete variable domain reads DTGVSQNPRHKITKRGQNVTFRCDPISEHNRLYWYRQTLGQGPEFLTYFQNEAQLEKSRLLSDRFSAERPKGSFSTLEIQRTEQGDSAMYLCASSLRRVGSGNINEQFFGPGTRLTVL.

The gene calls are TRBV25-1 and TRBJ1-6, with D possibly being TRBD1 (5 bases). In germline, CDR1 is MGHDK, CDR2 SYGVNS. Trimming left V 1 base short and J 0 bases short, with 10 bases between. The CDR3 is 17 amino acids. The CDR3 reads CASSESGLGSYNSPLHF. In nucleotides, the CDR3 is TGTGCCAGCAGTGAATCGGGGCTGGGCTCCTATAATTCACCCCTCCACTTT.

The V and J genes are TRBV19 and TRBJ1-2; perhaps TRBD1 as D (5 bases). The germline V gene encodes CDR1 LNHDA and CDR2 SQIVND (reference sequence). The V gene lost 6 bases and the J gene lost 7 bases, with 15 bases spanning the gap. This CDR3 region has 13 residues. CDR3 DNA: TGTGCCAGTAGGGGGTACAGGATAATTGGCTACACCTTC. It is translated as CASRGYRIIGYTF.

The chain combines TRBV27 with TRBJ1-1; TRBD1 is a possible D gene (5 bases). The V and J ends lost 5 bases and 0 bases respectively, with 13 bases between them. CDR3 length equals 15 residues. Germline assignment: CDR1 MNHEY and CDR2 SMNVEV (reference sequence). The CDR3 DNA reads TGTGCCAGCAGTAAGAGGGGTTCGGTGAACACTGAAGCTTTCTTT. Protein: CASSKRGSVNTEAFF.

There are a few counts of this clonotype. This chain connects TRBV7-9 to TRBJ1-5; TRBD1 agrees at 7 bases. Germline V gene sequence: CDR1 SEHNR, CDR2 FQNEAQ (reference sequence). V dropped 1 base and J dropped 0; count of bases not matched to a gene: 3. There are 16 residues in the CDR3. CDR3 in amino acids: CASSLGQGLSNQPQHF. CDR3 nucleotides: TGTGCCAGCAGCTTAGGACAGGGCCTTAGCAATCAGCCCCAGCATTTT.

The table lists this clonotype with a few counts. The chain has TRBV6-5 and TRBJ2-7; 7 positions match TRBD1. The CDR3 spans 13 residues. The trim removed 4 bases at V and 6 bases at J, leaving 6 bases unmatched. The germline CDR1 and CDR2 sequences are MNHEY and SVGAGI. CDR3 protein: CASSLVDRAEQYF. DNA of the CDR3: TGTGCCAGCAGTTTGGTTGACAGGGCCGAGCAGTACTTC.